These 30 T cell receptor beta chains were all obtained from the same sample, sequenced in a study of early T cells in non-severe SARS-CoV-2 infection. TCRdb independently ran MiXCR on the 5' RACE reads; one entry per CDR3 protein. The table has about 64,000 distinct CDR3 sequences, less than 20% seen once; the top ten hold 8% to 10%. The specimen comprised whole blood, sampled at baseline. The receptors were gathered from an adult who was a healthcare worker with PCR-confirmed SARS-CoV-2 infection or an uninfected control (not recorded which).

V gene TRBV20-1 combines with J gene TRBJ2-1; tentative D call: TRBD2 (6 bases). CDR3 length: 14 residues. Germline V gene sequence: CDR1 DFQATT, CDR2 SNEGSKA (reference sequence). V lost 7 bases and J 5 bases, leaving 18 bases between the germline ends. The CDR3: CSVRPGTSHNEQFF. For the CDR3, the DNA is TGCAGTGTTCGGCCCGGGACTTCCCACAATGAGCAGTTCTTC.

There are a few counts of this clonotype. This chain connects TRBV7-9 to TRBJ2-3, with 8 bases aligning to TRBD2. The CDR3 covers 15 residues. Germline V gene sequence: CDR1 SEHNR, CDR2 FQNEAQ (reference sequence). V was pared by 3 bases and J by 0 bases, with 2 bases of the junction left unmatched. The CDR3 DNA sequence: TGTGCCAGCAGCTTGACTAGCGCGAGCACAGATACGCAGTATTTT. Its translation is CASSLTSASTDTQYF.

The chain joins TRBV20-1 to TRBJ1-6, with D perhaps matching TRBD1 (5 bases). Germline assignment: CDR1 DFQATT and CDR2 SNEGSKA (reference sequence). Trimming removed 3 bases from V and 8 bases from J, with 14 bases in between. This CDR3 is 14 amino acids long. CDR3 region: CSASSPDKDSPLHF. CDR3 DNA sequence: TGCAGTGCTAGCTCTCCGGACAAGGATTCACCCCTCCACTTT.

The genes are TRBV11-2 and TRBJ2-3; D gene uncertain. V gave up 3 bases and J gave up 2 bases, with 9 bases separating them. The CDR3 has 14 residues. Per germline, CDR1 SGHAT and CDR2 FQNNGV. The CDR3: CASSFSPNTDTQYF. The CDR3, as DNA: TGTGCCAGCAGCTTTTCTCCTAACACAGATACGCAGTATTTT. The entire variable domain, with the rest obtained from reference TRBV11-2 and TRBJ2-3, is as follows: EAGVAQSPRYKIIEKRQSVAFWCNPISGHATLYWYQQILGQGPKLLIQFQNNGVVDDSQLPKDRFSAERLKGVDSTLKIQPAKLEDSAVYLCASSFSPNTDTQYFGPGTRLTVL.

The chain links TRBV6-5 to TRBJ1-2, with TRBD1 matching 7 bases. CDR1 is MNHEY, CDR2 SVGAGI, per germline. CDR3 length: 12 residues. V gave up 6 bases and J gave up 10 bases; unmatched junction bases: 8. CDR3: CASRNRGADYTF. The CDR3 bases are TGTGCCAGCAGGAACAGGGGAGCTGACTACACCTTC.

The genes are TRBV5-4 and TRBJ1-2; D may be TRBD1 (6 bases). This CDR3 has 12 amino acids. Germline V gene data show CDR1 as SGHNT and CDR2 as YYREEE (reference sequence). V lost 4 bases to trimming and J lost 8 bases, with 12 bases between them. CDR3 protein: CASSPGGAGYTF. CDR3 nucleotides: TGTGCCAGCAGCCCGGGGGGCGCCGGCTACACCTTC.

The rearrangement uses TRBV12-3 or TRBV12-4 and TRBJ2-7; 8 nucleotides line up with TRBD1. CDR3 length: 15 residues. V was clipped by 5 bases and J by 3 bases; unmatched bases: 9. CDR3 in DNA: TGTGCCAGCAGTAAGGGACAGGTTGGGCGCTACGAGCAGTACTTC. Its translation is CASSKGQVGRYEQYF.

This clonotype has at least ten counts. This chain uses TRBV2 with TRBJ2-7; TRBD1 matches at 9 bases. Germline CDR1 is SNHLY and CDR2 is FYNNEI. This CDR3 has 12 amino acids. The J segment lost 12 bases and the V segment lost 3 bases, leaving 6 bases of the junction unmatched. This CDR3 is CASSEWDRVLYF. The DNA for the CDR3 is TGTGCCAGCAGTGAGTGGGACAGGGTTTTGTACTTC.

The chain couples TRBV3-1 to TRBJ2-7; no firm D call. The germline CDR1 and CDR2 sequences are LGHDT and YNNKEL (reference sequence). This CDR3 has 11 amino acids. V lost 5 bases, J lost 3 bases, and 5 bases lay in between. CDR3 loop: CASSALYEQYF. The CDR3 region has the DNA TGTGCCAGCAGCGCACTCTACGAGCAGTACTTC.

The gene calls are TRBV2 and TRBJ2-7; 8 bases are a match to TRBD1. CDR1 SNHLY and CDR2 FYNNEI come from the germline V gene. J was trimmed by 4 bases and V by 3 bases; bases with no gene match: 8. The CDR3 is 15 residues long. CDR3 sequence: CASSDGQGAIYEQYF. CDR3 nucleotide sequence: TGTGCCAGCAGTGACGGACAGGGAGCCATATACGAGCAGTACTTC. The full variable domain, in which reference TRBV2 and TRBJ2-7 provide the parts outside the CDR3, is EPEVTQTPSHQVTQMGQEVILRCVPISNHLYFYWYRQILGQKVEFLVSFYNNEISEKSEIFDDQFSVERPDGSNFTLKIRSTKLEDSAMYFCASSDGQGAIYEQYFGPGTRLTVT.

This clonotype was detected only a few times. The rearrangement links TRBV6-2 or TRBV6-3 to TRBJ2-7, with TRBD2 identical over 7 bases. Trimming at V came to 3 bases and at J to 8 bases, leaving 10 bases not matched to a gene. The CDR3 extends over 14 amino acids. Germline assignment: CDR1 MNHEY and CDR2 SVGEGT. CDR3 in DNA: TGTGCCAGCAGTTATTCCGAGCGGGACGTCAAGCAGTACTTC. Translation: CASSYSERDVKQYF.

This clonotype was observed a few times. V and J are TRBV11-2 and TRBJ2-7, with D perhaps TRBD2 (6 bases). The V and J ends lost 6 bases and 3 bases respectively, with 18 bases between them. The germline V gene has CDR1 SGHAT and CDR2 FQNNGV. This CDR3 comprises 15 residues. The CDR3 reads CASSPPLAYLYEQYF. The DNA for the CDR3 is TGTGCCAGCAGTCCTCCTCTAGCGTACCTCTACGAGCAGTACTTC.

Many counts were recorded for this clonotype. V gene TRBV4-3 combines with J gene TRBJ2-1, with 12 bases aligning to TRBD2. This CDR3 is built from 16 residues. Germline V gene lookup returns CDR1 LGHNA and CDR2 YSLEER. Germline trimming cut 2 bases from V and 4 bases from J; bases unmatched to any gene: 3. The DNA for the CDR3 is TGCGCCAGCAGCCAACAGACTAGCGGGAGTTACAATGAGCAGTTCTTC. It codes for CASSQQTSGSYNEQFF.

The rearrangement uses TRBV20-1 and TRBJ2-3, with D unresolved. The CDR3 extends over 14 amino acids. The germline V and J ends were trimmed by 0 bases and 1 base, with 8 bases remaining between them. Germline V gene data show CDR1 as DFQATT and CDR2 as SNEGSKA (reference sequence). CDR3 DNA: TGCAGTGCTAGAGATTGGGCACGCACAGATACGCAGTATTTT. Protein sequence: CSARDWARTDTQYF.

The chain couples TRBV28 to TRBJ2-3; maybe TRBD2 (6 bases). Germline CDR1 reads MDHEN; CDR2 reads SYDVKM. The CDR3 has 15 amino acids. Trimming shortened V by 5 bases and J by 4 bases, and 16 bases separated the two germline ends. In DNA form, the CDR3 reads TGTGCCAGCAGTCCGAACGGGGACTTGGCAGATACGCAGTATTTT. It codes for CASSPNGDLADTQYF.

The chain carries TRBV7-6 and TRBJ2-5; 11 bases map to TRBD1. The germline gives CDR1 SGHVS, CDR2 FNYEAQ. This CDR3 spans 14 amino acids. Trimming took 5 bases from V and 5 from J; bases not matched to a gene: 4. The CDR3 loop reads CASSPDRGQETQYF. CDR3 coding DNA: TGTGCCAGCAGCCCGGACAGGGGGCAGGAGACCCAGTACTTC.

This clonotype has at least ten counts. The chain recombines TRBV12-3 or TRBV12-4 with TRBJ2-7; D is unresolved. The CDR3 has 14 amino acids. V lost 6 bases to trimming and J lost 0 bases, with 12 bases between them. This CDR3 is CASRADPDSYEQYF. CDR3 in DNA: TGTGCCAGCAGAGCAGATCCAGACTCCTACGAGCAGTACTTC.

This clonotype was counted ten times or more. This chain connects TRBV12-3 or TRBV12-4 to TRBJ2-7, with a possible D match to TRBD1 (6 bases). V was pared by 5 bases and J by 7 bases, with 9 bases between. The CDR3 is 11 residues long. This CDR3 is CASSQGTEQYF. CDR3 nucleotides: TGTGCCAGCAGTCAAGGGACAGAGCAGTACTTC.

This chain joins TRBV9 and TRBJ2-1; 8 nucleotides agree with TRBD2. The germline gives CDR1 SGDLS, CDR2 YYNGEE. The CDR3 loop spans 16 amino acids. The V segment lost 3 bases and the J segment 8 bases; nucleotides outside the gene matches: 13. DNA for the CDR3: TGTGCCAGCAGCGGACTATCCGGGACTAGGGGTTATGAGCAGTTCTTC. It encodes CASSGLSGTRGYEQFF.

The rearrangement joins TRBV7-2 to TRBJ2-2; unclear D gene. Germline V gene data show CDR1 as SGHTA and CDR2 as FQGNSA. The CDR3 loop spans 15 amino acids. The V end lost 5 bases, the J end lost 0 bases, and 10 bases lay between the germline ends. CDR3 nucleotides: TGTGCCAGCAGCCCTAGGCCTTCGAACACCGGGGAGCTGTTTTTT. It translates to CASSPRPSNTGELFF.

The chain recombines TRBV11-1 with TRBJ1-5; unclear D gene. V lost 5 bases and J 3 bases, leaving 8 bases between the germline ends. Germline values: CDR1 SGHAT, CDR2 FQDESV (reference sequence). The CDR3 consists of 13 residues. The CDR3 DNA sequence: TGTGCCAGCAGCACACAGTCCAATCAGCCCCAGCATTTT. This translates into CASSTQSNQPQHF.

The chain couples TRBV7-6 to TRBJ2-3, with 13 bases fitting TRBD2. The germline gives CDR1 SGHVS, CDR2 FNYEAQ. The CDR3 contains 21 residues. J lost 5 bases, V lost 1 base, and 18 bases had no gene match. As DNA, the CDR3 is TGTGCCAGCAGCTTAGAACACCCCGGACTAGCGGGGGTAAAGGCACAAGATACGCAGTATTTT. Its translation: CASSLEHPGLAGVKAQDTQYF.

This clonotype was detected many times. J is TRBJ1-1 and V is TRBV18; D ambiguous. There are 13 residues in the CDR3. From germline, CDR1 is KGHSH and CDR2 LQKENI. Deletions cut 5 bases from V and 0 bases from J, with 7 bases between. The CDR3 DNA is TGTGCCAGCTCAAACAGCATGAACACTGAAGCTTTCTTT. Translating it yields CASSNSMNTEAFF.

This clonotype was observed at least ten times. The chain is built from TRBV7-8 and TRBJ2-1; TRBD1 might be the D (6 bases). The germline CDR1 and CDR2 sequences are SGHVS and FQNEAQ. The CDR3 spans 20 residues. Trimming stripped 2 bases from V and 3 bases from J, with 26 bases between. CDR3 in DNA: TGTGCCAGCAGCTTACGACTACAGCAAGTCGGGACATTCTTCTACAATGAGCAGTTCTTC. Residues: CASSLRLQQVGTFFYNEQFF.

This clonotype was observed a few times. Written as DNA, the CDR3 is TGTGCCAGCAGCTCCCGAAGCGCTGGAAACACCATATATTTT. Translated: CASSSRSAGNTIYF. The chain uses TRBV9 and TRBJ1-3, with D hard to call. The CDR3 is 14 amino acids. Trimming removed 4 bases from V and 2 bases from J, with 10 bases in between. Germline V lookup: CDR1 SGDLS, CDR2 YYNGEE.

This clonotype was detected a few times. The chain recombines TRBV5-1 with TRBJ1-2, with D tentatively TRBD1 (6 bases). The V end lost 1 base, the J end lost 6 bases, and 10 bases lay between the germline ends. The CDR3 runs to 13 residues. CDR1 SGHRS and CDR2 YFSETQ come from the germline V gene. CDR3 protein: CASSLIQGNGYTF. The CDR3 coding sequence is TGCGCCAGCAGCTTGATACAGGGAAATGGCTACACCTTC.

The chain uses TRBV7-9 and TRBJ2-5, with 8 bases lining up with TRBD2. Germline CDR1 is SEHNR and CDR2 is FQNEAQ (reference sequence). There are 15 residues in the CDR3. With 4 bases clipped from V and 2 bases from J, the junction kept 6 bases outside the gene matches. The CDR3 spells CASSYVAGPQETQYF. DNA for the CDR3: TGTGCCAGCAGCTATGTAGCGGGGCCGCAAGAGACCCAGTACTTC. Variable domain in full (rest from reference TRBV7-9 and TRBJ2-5): DTGVSQNPRHKITKRGQNVTFRCDPISEHNRLYWYRQTLGQGPEFLTYFQNEAQLEKSRLLSDRFSAERPKGSFSTLEIQRTEQGDSAMYLCASSYVAGPQETQYFGPGTRLLVL.

The rearrangement uses TRBV29-1 and TRBJ1-1; possibly TRBD1 for D (5 bases). From germline, CDR1 is SQVTM and CDR2 ANQGSEA. Trimming took off 4 bases at V and 8 bases at J, with 11 bases between the two ends. The CDR3 is 11 residues long. The CDR3 DNA reads as TGCAGCGTTGCCAAGACAGAGGAAGCTTTCTTT. This translates into CSVAKTEEAFF. The full variable domain, rest sourced from reference TRBV29-1 and TRBJ1-1, is SAVISQKPSRDICQRGTSLTIQCQVDSQVTMMFWYRQQPGQSLTLIATANQGSEATYESGFVIDKFPISRPNLTFSTLTVSNMSPEDSSIYLCSVAKTEEAFFGQGTRLTVV.

J is TRBJ1-6 and V is TRBV20-1, with a possible D match to TRBD1 (5 bases). CDR3 length equals 15 residues. The V gene lost 3 bases and the J gene lost 7 bases, with 16 bases spanning the gap. The germline gives CDR1 DFQATT, CDR2 SNEGSKA (reference sequence). The chain's CDR3 is CSARDNNSGNSPLHF. In DNA, the CDR3 is TGCAGTGCTAGGGACAACAACTCTGGGAATTCACCCCTCCACTTT.

This clonotype occurred a few times. The rearrangement links TRBV14 to TRBJ2-7; a possible D gene is TRBD1 (6 bases). The CDR3 contains 16 residues. Looked up from germline, CDR1 is SGHDN and CDR2 is FVKESK. Trimming shortened V by 2 bases and J by 6 bases, and 20 bases separated the two germline ends. The CDR3 coding sequence is TGTGCCAGCAGCCAAAGCCACAGGGCCCAACTCGGCGAGCAGTACTTC. It encodes CASSQSHRAQLGEQYF.